This TCR beta chain emerged from a study of T-cell memory formation after mild COVID-19. This CDR3 is 12 amino acids long. The germline V gene has CDR1 MNHEY and CDR2 SVGEGT. V lost 6 bases and J 5 bases, leaving 9 bases between the germline ends. This clonotype has a handful of counts. TCRdb re-analysed the 5' RACE reads in MiXCR, keeping a single row per CDR3 protein. Of about 240,000 distinct CDR3 sequences listed, 8% to 10% are singletons. Specimen: PBMCs or a T cell subset sorted from them (not recorded which). The sequence was collected from a man younger than 35 who had mild COVID-19 (a few samples of this study predate the infection). Cell type and time point are not known. V gene TRBV6-2 or TRBV6-3 combines with J gene TRBJ2-3, with unresolved D. The CDR3 region is CASSHVGDTQYF. The CDR3 DNA is TGTGCCAGCAGCCACGTGGGAGATACGCAGTATTTT.